This T cell receptor (beta chain) was captured by sequencing in a study of spatial heterogeneity in lung cancer (dated by TCRdb to between 2018 and 2021). For the study in its entirety: Beta-chain transcripts were consistently detected in greater numbers than alpha-chain transcripts, which likely reflected higher beta-chain transcript abundance. In the raw uncorrected reads, each unique combination of TCR and UMI appeared on average more than ten times. The study quantitatively compared TCR alpha and beta repertoires across multiple tumor regions, matched nontumor lung and blood in non-small cell lung cancer. The study linked features of the TCR repertoire to counts of nonsynonymous mutations, which were determined by whole-exome sequencing of tumor tissue. Both alpha and beta chains were TCR-sequenced in a few hundred tumor regions, about 64 matched nontumor lung samples and roughly 50 PBMC samples obtained at surgery.

This clonotype was seen many times. Its antigen specificity is not known. No much larger clonotype is one base removed from it; base qualities were not supplied. Library prep was done by 5' RACE. For sequencing, a NextSeq 500 was employed. To allow correction of PCR and sequencing errors, the TCR library protocol tagged every TCR cDNA molecule with a unique molecular identifier. Per the original workflow: Decombinator tools were used for TCR identification, UMI-based error correction and CDR3 extraction. Expanded TCRs were defined as those above a frequency of 2 per 1,000, corresponding to the top 1% of the tumor frequency distribution. Renyi diversity was computed with the R vegan package after each repertoire had been subsampled 100 times to 5,000 TCRs. To build CDR3 similarity networks, amino acid triplet string-kernel similarity was used, and CDR3s were connected when their pairwise similarity was above 0.82. The public reads were run again by TCRdb, first through fastp at Q25 and then through MiXCR, and only productive beta chains were kept. All rows with the same CDR3 protein become a single entry with the most common DNA and genes. It is TCRdb's table, rather than the study itself, that gives the V and J calls and clone size. Present in this sample are some 100,000 distinct CDR3 sequences, around 10% of which were seen just once. 6.9% of the sample lies in the top ten.

Trimming at the junction amounts to 1 base on V and 1 base on J, and the germline ends lie 4 bases apart. The CDR3 starts with the cysteine, ends with the phenylalanine, and has 13 residues. Only CDR3 DNA is held: 39 bases, read in frame from base 1. Sequences SGHVS (CDR1) and FNYEAQ (CDR2) are obtained from the germline V gene. Study-wide findings and limitations: Ubiquitous expanded tumor TCRs were detected in blood more often at tumor resection than at routine follow-up. Confirming at a functional level the hypothesis that regional TCRs recognize regional mutations was considered to require additional single-cell paired TCR alpha and beta sequencing.

Sample time point, as interpreted from the label and publication: sample taken at primary tumor resection. For TCR sequencing, whole RNA was extracted from tumor and nontumor lung tissue, or from cryopreserved PBMC samples, and no cell sorting was done. The donors were some 72 patients from the lung TRACERx cohort who had early-stage, untreated non-small cell lung cancer. Patients were selected for TCR sequencing only if sufficient RNA was available from at least two tumor regions. The rearranged chain carries TRBV7-6 and TRBJ1-2, with the D segment identity uncertain. This receptor was identified in a male donor with early-stage non-small cell lung cancer. Sequencing was performed on PBMCs, taken at surgery. The DNA is TGTGCCAGCAGCTTAGGCGTTAACTATGGCTACACCTTC. Its amino acids are CASSLGVNYGYTF.